The present entry profiles one T cell receptor beta chain with its context. This CDR3 has 10 residues. V gave up 5 bases and J gave up 6 bases; unmatched junction bases: 1. CDR1 and CDR2 (germline): DFQATT, SNEGSKA (reference sequence). The sample originates from a study of blood T cell repertoires in COVID-19. Using immunoSEQ multiplex PCR, the repertoire was profiled, and TCRdb retains in-frame clones only, with some absent. The sample yields under 85,000 clones, around 91% seen once. The gene calls are TRBV20-1 and TRBJ2-7, with 7 bases lining up with TRBD1. This clonotype was sampled from a man aged 50 to 60 with acute or convalescent COVID-19. Sequencing was done on a sample of peripheral blood. For the CDR3, the DNA is TGCAGTGCTTACAGGGGCGAGCAGTACTTC. This sequence encodes CSAYRGEQYF.